The rows below give T cell receptor beta chains drawn from one sample of a study of T-cell memory formation after mild COVID-19. TCRdb itself ran the 5' RACE reads through MiXCR, one entry per CDR3 protein. The data hold about 180,000 distinct CDR3 sequences, with approximately 17% observed a single time. Sequencing used PBMCs or a T cell subset sorted from them (not recorded which). These receptors were obtained from a young man who had mild COVID-19 (a few samples of this study predate the infection). Cell type and time point are not known. CDR3s include the opening cysteine and the closing phenylalanine or tryptophan.

j_gene: TRBJ2-6; v_gene: TRBV12-3/TRBV12-4; CDR3aa: CASSYQGVGANVLTF
j_gene: TRBJ1-5; v_gene: TRBV11-2; CDR3aa: CASSPPNRGGQPQHF
j_gene: TRBJ2-7; v_gene: TRBV9; CDR3aa: CASSVDSAGGLQYF
j_gene: TRBJ2-7; v_gene: TRBV6-2/TRBV6-3; CDR3aa: CASRPSVVPYEQYF
j_gene: TRBJ1-5; v_gene: TRBV5-6; CDR3aa: CASSPGGRDTQPQHF
j_gene: TRBJ2-5; v_gene: TRBV5-1; CDR3aa: CASSFTGDVQETQYF
j_gene: TRBJ2-1; v_gene: TRBV7-9; CDR3aa: CASSLAAGMREQFF
j_gene: TRBJ1-1; v_gene: TRBV7-9; CDR3aa: CASSLGSARDTEAFF
j_gene: TRBJ1-3; v_gene: TRBV28; CDR3aa: CASSFLGESGNTIYF
j_gene: TRBJ2-6; v_gene: TRBV10-3; CDR3aa: CAISQDRFHSGANVLTF
j_gene: TRBJ2-7; v_gene: TRBV18; CDR3aa: CASSAGSIYEQYF
j_gene: TRBJ1-5; v_gene: TRBV6-5; CDR3aa: CASSYSSGNQPQHF
j_gene: TRBJ1-5; v_gene: TRBV6-6; CDR3aa: CASITGGVSNQPQHF
j_gene: TRBJ2-2; v_gene: TRBV20-1; CDR3aa: CSAPTGGAGSGELFF
j_gene: TRBJ1-1; v_gene: TRBV20-1; CDR3aa: CRGLGMNTEAFF
j_gene: TRBJ2-3; v_gene: TRBV20-1; CDR3aa: CSASISLVTDTQYF
j_gene: TRBJ2-3; v_gene: TRBV5-1; CDR3aa: CASSPGLAGGPRTDTQYF
j_gene: TRBJ1-2; v_gene: TRBV5-1; CDR3aa: CASSLDATGLNYGYTF
j_gene: TRBJ2-2; v_gene: TRBV5-4; CDR3aa: CASSIAGGSNTGELFF
j_gene: TRBJ2-3; v_gene: TRBV12-3/TRBV12-4; CDR3aa: CASSAVGQLTDTQYF
j_gene: TRBJ2-7; v_gene: TRBV6-1; CDR3aa: CASSDPGGGSKRDF
j_gene: TRBJ2-3; v_gene: TRBV20-1; CDR3aa: CSAGQLSTDTQYF
j_gene: TRBJ1-5; v_gene: TRBV7-2; CDR3aa: CASGLTGSQPQHF
j_gene: TRBJ2-1; v_gene: TRBV11-1; CDR3aa: CASSKQGGPYNEQFF
j_gene: TRBJ2-1; v_gene: TRBV4-3; CDR3aa: CASSQVSQENEQFF
j_gene: TRBJ1-1; v_gene: TRBV5-1; CDR3aa: CASSSGQGLSEAFF
j_gene: TRBJ2-7; v_gene: TRBV27; CDR3aa: CASSLWYGSYEQYF